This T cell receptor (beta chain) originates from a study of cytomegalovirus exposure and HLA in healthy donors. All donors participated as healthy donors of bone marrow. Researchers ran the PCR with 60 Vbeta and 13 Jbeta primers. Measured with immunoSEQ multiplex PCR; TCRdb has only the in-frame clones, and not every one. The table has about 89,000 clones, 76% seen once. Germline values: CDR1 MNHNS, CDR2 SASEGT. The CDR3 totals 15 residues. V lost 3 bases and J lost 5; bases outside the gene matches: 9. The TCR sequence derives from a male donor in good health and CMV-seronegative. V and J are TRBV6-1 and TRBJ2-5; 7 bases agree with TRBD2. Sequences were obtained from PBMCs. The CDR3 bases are TGTGCCAGCAGTGACCCAGGGAGGGGCTCGGAGACCCAGTACTTC. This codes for CASSDPGRGSETQYF.